The 4 T cell receptor beta chains listed next were all sequenced from one sample in a study of shared clonotypes between healthy human individuals. This table comes from immunoSEQ multiplex PCR, and its TCRdb copy is limited to in-frame clones, with some not included. Of roughly 1 million clones in the sample, under 80% were seen once. The sequenced sample consisted of memory CD4+ T cells sorted from blood. The subset was: CD45RA-negative fraction. The receptors originated from a man in his late teens or twenties in good health.

The V gene is TRBV10-3, the J gene TRBJ2-4; the D gene is possibly TRBD2 (5 bases). Germline assignment: CDR1 ENHRY and CDR2 SYGVKD. The CDR3 is 13 residues long. Deletions cut 10 bases from V and 2 bases from J, with 12 bases between. The CDR3 DNA reads TGTGCCAGCTCCGGGGTTTCCAAAAACATTCAGTACTTC. This encodes CASSGVSKNIQYF.

This rearrangement joins TRBV19 to TRBJ1-4, with TRBD1 identical over 8 bases. Germline V gives CDR1 LNHDA, CDR2 SQIVND (reference sequence). This CDR3 is 16 amino acids long. V lost 5 bases to trimming and J lost 5 bases; unmatched junction nucleotides: 10. CDR3 sequence reads: CASSYGTGRTNEKLFF. DNA for the CDR3: TGTGCCAGTAGTTATGGGACAGGCCGGACGAATGAAAAACTGTTTTTT.

V and J are TRBV6-5 and TRBJ2-7, with 7 nucleotides matching TRBD1. After removal of 6 bases from V and 0 bases from J, the junction contained 5 bases not matched to a gene. The CDR3 spans 14 residues. Germline lookup yields CDR1 MNHEY and CDR2 SVGAGI. The CDR3 nucleotides read TGTGCCAGCAGCCACGGGACAGCCTCCTACGAGCAGTACTTC. Amino acid sequence: CASSHGTASYEQYF.

This clone was seen more than once but under ten times. The J gene is TRBJ2-7, the V gene TRBV10-3; 8 positions match TRBD1. The germline CDR1 and CDR2 sequences are ENHRY and SYGVKD. This CDR3 has 14 residues. Losses at the gene ends were 0 bases for V and 5 bases for J; bases not matched to a gene: 3. CDR3 bases: TGTGCCATCAGTGAGTCATGGACAGGGAACGAGCAGTACTTC. Protein sequence: CAISESWTGNEQYF.